This T cell receptor beta chain is drawn from a study of human T cells and chemical hapten exposure. Study summary: A 2 cm by 2 cm inner upper arm patch received 2% DPC for sensitization.

The study used a library that attached unique molecular identifiers to individual cDNA molecules. TCRdb re-derived calls from the RACE reads in MiXCR, one entry per CDR3 protein. This table has about 380,000 distinct CDR3 sequences, roughly 4.6% appearing once. Time point reported: pre-sensitization, week 0. Treatment reported: therapeutic diphenylcyclopropenone sensitization with weekly scalp DPC. V lost 6 bases and J lost 2; bases outside the gene matches: 4. The CDR3 length is 14 residues. Germline V gives CDR1 MNHEY, CDR2 SVGEGT. This clonotype showed up many times. What it recognizes is unknown. Findings of the study overall: Correlating positively with patch test score were the PT1 expanded TCR counts. Sensitizing to DPC left TCRs with a frequency above 1 in 1000 unaltered.

The source was whole blood, collected in connection with sensitization to the hapten diphenylcyclopropenone (DPC). The J gene is TRBJ2-7, the V gene TRBV6-2 or TRBV6-3; 10 nucleotides align to TRBD2. This clonotype originated in a woman in her fifties or sixties with alopecia areata. Some clones in this sample may be carry-over from other donors' samples. CDR3 loop: CASRGTSVAYEQYF. CDR3 nucleotides: TGTGCCAGCAGAGGGACTAGCGTCGCCTACGAGCAGTACTTC.